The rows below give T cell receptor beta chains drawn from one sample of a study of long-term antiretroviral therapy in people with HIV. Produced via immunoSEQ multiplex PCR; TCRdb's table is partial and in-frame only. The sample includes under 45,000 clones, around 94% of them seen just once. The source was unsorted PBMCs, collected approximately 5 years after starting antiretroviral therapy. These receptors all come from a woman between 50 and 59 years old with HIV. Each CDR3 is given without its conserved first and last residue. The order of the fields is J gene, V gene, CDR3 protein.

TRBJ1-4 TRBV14 ASSQWSRTDPTNEKLF
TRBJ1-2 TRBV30 AWSMQNYGYT
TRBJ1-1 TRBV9 ASSGPGGNTEAF
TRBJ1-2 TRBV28 ASSPSGTGGLGYT
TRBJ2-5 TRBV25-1 ASSATGFETQY
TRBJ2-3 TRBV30 AWSMTGTGGDTQY
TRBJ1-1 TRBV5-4 ASSLAAGSINTEAF
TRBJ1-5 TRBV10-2 ASSESGQVHQPQH
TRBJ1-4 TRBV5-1 ASSFSGSNEKLF
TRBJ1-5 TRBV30 AWTEGGRFNQPQH
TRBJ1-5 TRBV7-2 ASSSSYYQPQH
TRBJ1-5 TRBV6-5 ASSLERGGQPQH
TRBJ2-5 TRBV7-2 ASSLERRTSSKETQY
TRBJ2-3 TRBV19 ATRKGVGARDTQY
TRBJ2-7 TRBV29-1 SVAGTYEQY
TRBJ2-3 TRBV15 ATSRPSASGGAVDTQY